This T cell receptor beta chain came from a study of cytomegalovirus exposure and HLA in healthy donors. At the level of the study: HLA-typed donors contributed around 88 million unique TCRs, which were held in an early data release.

This CDR3 comprises 18 residues. V shed 4 bases and J 6 bases; nucleotides not matched to a gene: 17. The germline V gene has CDR1 SGHAT and CDR2 FQNNGV. A multiplex PCR was run with 60 Vbeta primers and 13 Jbeta primers. Clones were sequenced by immunoSEQ multiplex PCR, and TCRdb holds only the in-frame ones, with some missing. The sample consists of hundreds of thousands of clones, around 65% of them appearing once. Note on this clone: Its antigen is undetermined.

Findings and caveats of the study: For most TCR sequences rarity was the rule, although some public TCRs occurred in many donors. In all likelihood, a cluster of highly shared sequence variants was a sequencing artifact. Among TCR beta chains of equal frequency, HLA-associated ones were more clonally expanded in a later analysis.

J is TRBJ2-7 and V is TRBV11-2; 11 bases fit TRBD2. The sequence was obtained from a female donor in good health and CMV-seronegative. Material: PBMCs. CDR3 amino acids: CASSSSGSGRALNGEQYF. For the CDR3, the DNA is TGTGCCAGCAGCTCCTCGGGTAGCGGGAGGGCACTGAATGGCGAGCAGTACTTC.